The source of this TCR beta chain is a study of blood T cell repertoires in COVID-19. Study at large: Material from acute and convalescent COVID-19 was sourced from the United States, Italy and Spain.

This CDR3 is built from 14 residues. The germline V and J ends were trimmed by 4 bases and 0 bases, with 9 bases remaining between them. In germline, CDR1 is SQVTM, CDR2 ANQGSEA. Seattle patients were enrolled while actively infected and followed longitudinally. In the source study's methods: Reference gene primer amplification yielded estimated nucleated cell counts. Profiled with immunoSEQ multiplex PCR; TCRdb holds only in-frame clones, not every one. That table is the source of V, J and clone size, and D and trimming were worked out from the DNA. The sample lists 100,000 to 150,000 clones; about 94% were seen once.

The sequence was obtained from a man aged 45-65 years with COVID-19, enrolled during active disease. The source material was peripheral blood. The chain links TRBV29-1 to TRBJ2-2; D gene unclear. CDR3 in amino acids: CSVGAPTNTGELFF. The CDR3 DNA follows: TGCAGCGTTGGCGCCCCTACGAACACCGGGGAGCTGTTTTTT.